Listed below are T cell receptor beta chains from one sample, sequenced in a study of blood T cell repertoires in COVID-19. Clones were read by immunoSEQ multiplex PCR, and TCRdb kept only the in-frame ones, dropping some. The repertoire has 150,000 to 200,000 clones, about 84% of them found once; the top ten carry about 4.8%. Sequenced input: peripheral blood. These receptors were collected from a woman aged 25-40 years with acute or convalescent COVID-19. Both conserved end residues are part of each CDR3. The D gene is left open where the match is weak. A row's size may be missing; if present it is once, few, many or a size class.

V gene	J gene	clone size	D gene	CDR3 DNA	CDR3 protein
TRBV3-1/TRBV3-2	TRBJ1-3	-	TRBD1	TGTGCCAGCAGCCAGGGGACAGTTGGAAACACCATATATTTT	CASSQGTVGNTIYF
TRBV28	TRBJ2-7	-	-	TGTGCCAGCAGTTTAGTAGGGCAGGGGATCCACGAGCAGTACTTC	CASSLVGQGIHEQYF
TRBV5-1	TRBJ2-7	-	TRBD1	TGCGCCAGCAGCCATAAAGCGACAGGGGCCACCTACGAGCAGTACTTC	CASSHKATGATYEQYF
TRBV5-1	TRBJ2-3	-	TRBD1	TGCGCCAGCTGGGACAGGGCAAAAGATACGCAGTATTTT	CASWDRAKDTQYF
TRBV25-1	TRBJ1-6	-	TRBD1	TGTGCCAGCAGATTCGGACAGGGAAATTCACCCCTCCACTTT	CASRFGQGNSPLHF
TRBV3-1/TRBV3-2	TRBJ2-5	-	-	TGTGCCAGCAGCCAGCGACCGCGGGAGACCCAGTACTTC	CASSQRPRETQYF
TRBV10-3	TRBJ1-5	-	-	TGTGCCATCAGTGAGTCTGTTCGGGTATCGGATCAGCCCCAGCATTTT	CAISESVRVSDQPQHF
TRBV4-1	TRBJ1-3	few	-	TGCGCCAGCAGCCAAGGAAGGGCTAGGGGCAGGGGCGGAAACACCATATATTTT	CASSQGRARGRGGNTIYF
TRBV6-5	TRBJ1-1	once	-	TGTGCCAGCAGTTACGGGCCCCCAGGCTTGAACACTGAAGCTTTCTTT	CASSYGPPGLNTEAFF
TRBV27	TRBJ2-5	-	TRBD1	TGTGCCAGCAGAAGGGCAGGGGGCGGTCAAGAGACCCAGTACTTC	CASRRAGGGQETQYF
TRBV7-8	TRBJ2-2	few	TRBD2	TGTGCCAGCAGCCGGACTAGCGGGACAAACACCGGGGAGCTGTTTTTT	CASSRTSGTNTGELFF
TRBV27	TRBJ2-4	-	-	TGTGCCAGCAGTTCAGGCGTTGCCAAAAACATTCAGTACTTC	CASSSGVAKNIQYF
TRBV5-1	TRBJ1-3	-	-	TGCGCCAGCAGCTTGCTAATGTCAGGGGCTGCCGGAAACACCATATATTTT	CASSLLMSGAAGNTIYF
TRBV19	TRBJ2-3	once	TRBD2	TGTGCCAGTAGTACTAGCGGGGGCACAGATACGCAGTATTTT	CASSTSGGTDTQYF
TRBV7-9	TRBJ2-1	-	TRBD1	TGTGCCAGCAGCTGGCGGGGACAGGAGATTACCAATGAGCAGTTCTTC	CASSWRGQEITNEQFF
TRBV6-5	TRBJ1-2	few	-	TGTGCCAGCAGTTACTCGTGGGCCACCTATGGCTACACCTTC	CASSYSWATYGYTF
TRBV13	TRBJ1-1	once	-	TGTGCCACCAAAGCCGGGACTGGGGACTGGGAAGCTTTCTTT	CATKAGTGDWEAFF
TRBV5-1	TRBJ1-1	-	TRBD1	TGCGCCAGCAGCTCCGGGACAGGGTGGACTGAAGCTTTCTTT	CASSSGTGWTEAFF
TRBV6-2/TRBV6-3	TRBJ2-5	-	-	TGTGCCAGCAGTTACCCGGAGACCCAGTACTTC	CASSYPETQYF
TRBV3-1/TRBV3-2	TRBJ1-2	-	TRBD1	TGTGCCAGCAGCCAGGAGGGGGCCCTCTATGGCTACACCTTC	CASSQEGALYGYTF
TRBV19	TRBJ1-1	-	-	TGTGCCAGTAGTATCATTGTACGCGAGAGCTTAAAAGCTTTCTTT	CASSIIVRESLKAFF
TRBV27	TRBJ2-7	-	TRBD1	TGTGCCAGCAGTCATCCGGGACAGGTCTACGAGCAGTACTTC	CASSHPGQVYEQYF
TRBV2	TRBJ2-1	-	-	TGTGCCAGCAGGGACCGGACTACTAGCTACAATGAGCAGTTCTTC	CASRDRTTSYNEQFF
TRBV7-9	TRBJ2-1	few	TRBD2	TGTGCCAGCAGCTTAGGGCAGGGACCTACTAGCGGGAGGCGTGGTGAGCAGTTCTTC	CASSLGQGPTSGRRGEQFF
TRBV6-2/TRBV6-3	TRBJ2-7	-	-	TGTGCCAGCAGTATGACTGGGAGCAGATCCTACGAGCAGTACTTC	CASSMTGSRSYEQYF
TRBV28	TRBJ1-4	once	TRBD1	TGTGCCAGCAGTTTCCCGTCCGGGTACGACAGGGGAAGTTCTAATAATGAAAAACTGTTTTTT	CASSFPSGYDRGSSNNEKLFF
TRBV28	TRBJ2-4	-	TRBD2	TGTGCCAGCAGTTTAGGGGCGGGAGGGCCCAGTAGTCTTCAGTACTTC	CASSLGAGGPSSLQYF
TRBV5-6	TRBJ2-3	-	-	TGTGCCAGCAGCGGAATACTAGACAGGCTGGATCCGGATACGCAGTATTTT	CASSGILDRLDPDTQYF
TRBV5-4	TRBJ1-2	-	-	TGTGCCAGCAGCTTGACAGGGAATGGCTACACCTTC	CASSLTGNGYTF
TRBV5-1	TRBJ1-5	few	TRBD1	TGCGCCAGCAGCCCGGGACAGGGATTCAATCAGCCCCAGCATTTT	CASSPGQGFNQPQHF
TRBV6-5	TRBJ2-7	-	-	TGTGCCAGCAGTTACCGGGGGTACATCTACGAGCAGTACTTC	CASSYRGYIYEQYF
TRBV12-5	TRBJ2-1	-	-	TGTGCTAGTGCCACCGACAGCGGACTGGGGGGTGAGCAGTTCTTC	CASATDSGLGGEQFF
TRBV9	TRBJ1-5	few	TRBD1	TGTGCCAGCAGCGCGACAGGGGACAATCAGCCCCAGCATTTT	CASSATGDNQPQHF
TRBV3-1/TRBV3-2	TRBJ1-2	-	-	TGTGCCAGCAGCCCATTCCAGGGAGGGGGCTACACCTTC	CASSPFQGGGYTF
TRBV19	TRBJ1-2	-	TRBD1	TGTGCCATTCCTACGACAGGGGATGATGGCTACACCTTC	CAIPTTGDDGYTF
TRBV6-4	TRBJ2-1	few	-	TGTGCCAGCAGTGATACAGGGCTCAATGAGCAGTTCTTC	CASSDTGLNEQFF
TRBV5-4	TRBJ2-2	-	-	TGTGCCAGCAGCTATACTGACCGTGCGGCGCTGTTTTTT	CASSYTDRAALFF
TRBV4-2	TRBJ2-5	-	-	TGTGCCAGCAGCCAGAGGCCTAGCTCCTGGGAGACCCAGTACTTC	CASSQRPSSWETQYF
TRBV27	TRBJ2-3	-	TRBD1	TGTGCCAGCAGTACCCACCGGGACAGGGGGTCAGATACGCAGTATTTT	CASSTHRDRGSDTQYF
TRBV7-2	TRBJ1-4	-	-	TGTGCCAGCAGCTTAGGCAGGGGTGGGAGTTCACCTAATGAAAAACTGTTTTTT	CASSLGRGGSSPNEKLFF
TRBV6-2/TRBV6-3	TRBJ1-5	-	-	TGTGCCAGCAGTTACGGCACAAGCAATCAGCCCCAGCATTTT	CASSYGTSNQPQHF
TRBV28	TRBJ1-5	once	-	TGTGCCAGCAGAAGGGGCGGAGAAAGCAATCAGCCCCAGCATTTT	CASRRGGESNQPQHF
TRBV7-6	TRBJ2-2	few	TRBD2	TGTGCCAGCAGCTCGGGACTAGCCGGGGAGCTGTTTTTT	CASSSGLAGELFF
TRBV19	TRBJ2-7	few	-	TGTGCCAGTAGTAGCGCATTCTACGAGCAGTACTTC	CASSSAFYEQYF